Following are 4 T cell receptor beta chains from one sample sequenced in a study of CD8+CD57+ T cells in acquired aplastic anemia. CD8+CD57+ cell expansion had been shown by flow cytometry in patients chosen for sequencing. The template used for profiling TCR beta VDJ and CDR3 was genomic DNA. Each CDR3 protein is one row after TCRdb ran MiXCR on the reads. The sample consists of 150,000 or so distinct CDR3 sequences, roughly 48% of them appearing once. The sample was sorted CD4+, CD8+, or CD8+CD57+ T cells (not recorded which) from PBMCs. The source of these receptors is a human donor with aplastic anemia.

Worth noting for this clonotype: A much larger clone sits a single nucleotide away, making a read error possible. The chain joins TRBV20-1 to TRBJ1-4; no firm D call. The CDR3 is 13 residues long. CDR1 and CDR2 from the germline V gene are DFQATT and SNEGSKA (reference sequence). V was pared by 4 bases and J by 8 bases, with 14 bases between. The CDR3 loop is CSATGPHEEKLFF. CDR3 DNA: TGCAGTGCTACTGGCCCTCACGAAGAAAAACTGTTTTTT.

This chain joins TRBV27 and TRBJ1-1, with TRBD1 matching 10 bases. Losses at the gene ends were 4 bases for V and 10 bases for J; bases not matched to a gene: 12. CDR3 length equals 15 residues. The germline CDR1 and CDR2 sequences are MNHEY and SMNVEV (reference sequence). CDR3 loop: CASSYGTGTGAIAFF. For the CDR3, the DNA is TGTGCCAGCAGTTATGGGACCGGGACAGGGGCCATAGCTTTCTTT.

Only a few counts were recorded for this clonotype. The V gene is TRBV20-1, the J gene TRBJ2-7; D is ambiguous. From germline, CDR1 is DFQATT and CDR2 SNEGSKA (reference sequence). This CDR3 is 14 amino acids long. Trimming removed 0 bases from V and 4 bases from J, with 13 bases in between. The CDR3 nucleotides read TGCAGTGCTAGAGATCCAGCGACTCAGTACGAGCAGTACTTC. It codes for CSARDPATQYEQYF.

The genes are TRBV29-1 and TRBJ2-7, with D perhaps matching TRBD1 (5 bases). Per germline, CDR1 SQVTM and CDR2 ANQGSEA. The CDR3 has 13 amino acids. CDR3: CSTVSAGSGEQYF. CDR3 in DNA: TGCAGTACGGTTAGTGCAGGGTCAGGCGAGCAGTACTTC.